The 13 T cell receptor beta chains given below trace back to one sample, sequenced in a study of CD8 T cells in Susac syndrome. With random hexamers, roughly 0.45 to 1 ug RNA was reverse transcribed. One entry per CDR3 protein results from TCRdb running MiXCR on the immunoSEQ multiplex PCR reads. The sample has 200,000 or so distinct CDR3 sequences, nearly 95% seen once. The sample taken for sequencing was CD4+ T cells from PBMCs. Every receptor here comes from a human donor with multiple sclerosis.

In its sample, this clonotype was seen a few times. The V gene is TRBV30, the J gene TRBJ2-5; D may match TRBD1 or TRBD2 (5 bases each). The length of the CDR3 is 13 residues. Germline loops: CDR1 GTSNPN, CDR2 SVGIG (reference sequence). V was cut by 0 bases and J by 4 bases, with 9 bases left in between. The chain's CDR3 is CAWSVEGRETQYF. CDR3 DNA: TGTGCCTGGAGTGTTGAGGGGAGAGAGACCCAGTACTTC.

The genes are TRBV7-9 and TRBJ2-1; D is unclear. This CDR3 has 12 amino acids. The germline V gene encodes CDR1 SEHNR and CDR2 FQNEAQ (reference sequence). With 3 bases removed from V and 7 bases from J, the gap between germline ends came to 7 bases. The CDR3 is CASSFDGNEQFF. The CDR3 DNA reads TGTGCCAGCAGCTTCGACGGGAATGAGCAGTTCTTC.

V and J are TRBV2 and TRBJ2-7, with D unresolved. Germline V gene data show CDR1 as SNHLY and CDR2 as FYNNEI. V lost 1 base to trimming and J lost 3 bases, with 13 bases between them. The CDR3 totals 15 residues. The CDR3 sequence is CASSEGPSIIYEQYF. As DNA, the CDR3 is TGTGCCAGCAGTGAAGGGCCGTCGATTATCTACGAGCAGTACTTC.

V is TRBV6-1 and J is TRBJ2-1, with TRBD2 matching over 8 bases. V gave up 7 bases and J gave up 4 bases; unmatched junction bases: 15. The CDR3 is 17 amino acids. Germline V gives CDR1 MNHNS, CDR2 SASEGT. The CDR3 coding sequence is TGTGCCAGCACTCCAATCACCCGGGGGGGGCCGTACAATGAGCAGTTCTTC. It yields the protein CASTPITRGGPYNEQFF.

The CDR3 region has the DNA TGTGCCTGGAGTGTAGGACAGGGCGCCGAGCAGTACTTC. Translated: CAWSVGQGAEQYF. V is TRBV30 and J is TRBJ2-7; TRBD1 agrees at 8 bases. The J segment lost 6 bases and the V segment lost 0 bases, leaving 4 bases of the junction unmatched. This CDR3 region has 13 residues. Germline CDR1 GTSNPN, CDR2 SVGIG (reference sequence).

CDR3 sequence reads: CASSVGTEAFF. CDR3 in DNA: TGTGCCAGCAGCGTGGGCACTGAAGCTTTCTTT. The chain carries TRBV5-6 and TRBJ1-1; the D is unclear. Looked up from germline, CDR1 is SGHDT and CDR2 is YYEEEE. The CDR3 is made up of 11 amino acids. The V end lost 4 bases, the J end lost 4 bases, and 5 bases lay between the germline ends.

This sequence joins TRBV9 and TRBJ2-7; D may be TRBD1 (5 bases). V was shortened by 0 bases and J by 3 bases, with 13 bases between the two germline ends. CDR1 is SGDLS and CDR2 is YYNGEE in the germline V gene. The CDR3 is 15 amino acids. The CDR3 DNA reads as TGTGCCAGCAGCGTAGCCCCGGACAAAAGCTACGAGCAGTACTTC. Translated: CASSVAPDKSYEQYF.

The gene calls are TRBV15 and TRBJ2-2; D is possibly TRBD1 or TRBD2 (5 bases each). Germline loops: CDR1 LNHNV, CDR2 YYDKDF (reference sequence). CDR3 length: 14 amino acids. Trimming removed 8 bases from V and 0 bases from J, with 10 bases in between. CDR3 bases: TGTGCCACCTCCCCGGGACCGAACACCGGGGAGCTGTTTTTT. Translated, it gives CATSPGPNTGELFF.

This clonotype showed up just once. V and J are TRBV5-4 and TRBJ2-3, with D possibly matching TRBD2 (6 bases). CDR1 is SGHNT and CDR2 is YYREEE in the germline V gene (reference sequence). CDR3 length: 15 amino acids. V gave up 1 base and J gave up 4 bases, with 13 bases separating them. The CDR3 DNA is TGTGCCAGCAGCTTGACGGGAGTAGCGGCAGATACGCAGTATTTT. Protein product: CASSLTGVAADTQYF.

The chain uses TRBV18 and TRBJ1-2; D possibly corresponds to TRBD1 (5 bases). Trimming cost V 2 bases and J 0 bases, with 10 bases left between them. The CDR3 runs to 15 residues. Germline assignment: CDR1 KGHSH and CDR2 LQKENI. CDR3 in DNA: TGTGCCAGCTCACCAGCAGGGAGAGCTAACTATGGCTACACCTTC. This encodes CASSPAGRANYGYTF.

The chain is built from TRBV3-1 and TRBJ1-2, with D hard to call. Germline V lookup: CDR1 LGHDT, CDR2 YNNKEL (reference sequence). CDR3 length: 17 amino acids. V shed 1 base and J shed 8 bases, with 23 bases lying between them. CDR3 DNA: TGTGCCAGCAGCCAAGTCAGTAGATCCGGTGCCTATGAGGGCTACACCTTC. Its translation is CASSQVSRSGAYEGYTF.

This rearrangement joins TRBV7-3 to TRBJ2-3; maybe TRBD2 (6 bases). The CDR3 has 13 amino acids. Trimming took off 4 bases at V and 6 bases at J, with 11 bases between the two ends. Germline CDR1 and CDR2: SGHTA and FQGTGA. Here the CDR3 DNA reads TGTGCCAGCAGCTCGGGAGCTTATGATACGCAGTATTTT. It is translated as CASSSGAYDTQYF.

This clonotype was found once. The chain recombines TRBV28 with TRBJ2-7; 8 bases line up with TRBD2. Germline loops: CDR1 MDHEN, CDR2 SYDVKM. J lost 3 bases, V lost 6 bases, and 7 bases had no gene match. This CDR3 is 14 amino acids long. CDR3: CASSRGGGSYEQYF. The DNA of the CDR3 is TGTGCCAGCAGCCGGGGGGGAGGGAGCTACGAGCAGTACTTC.